This TCR beta chain was captured by sequencing in a study of cytomegalovirus exposure and HLA in healthy donors. Across the study: Of several hundred genotyped donors, approximately 80% clustered with self-reported Caucasian donors. Whole-study findings and limits: Rarity held for most TCR sequences, but there were some public TCRs that occurred in many donors.

The study ran its PCR with 60 Vbeta and 13 Jbeta primers. As originally analysed: In a later analysis, about 9.9 million of 75 million to 85 million unique beta chains occurred in at least two donors. TCRdb's copy holds only in-frame clones and misses some; the assay was immunoSEQ multiplex PCR. V and J calls and clone size are as listed in that table; D and trimming were resolved from the DNA. This table has over 130,000 clones, over 75% appearing once. The CDR3 runs 13 residues. Germline loops: CDR1 MDHEN, CDR2 SYDVKM. The V end lost 2 bases, the J end lost 3 bases, and 8 bases lay between the germline ends. For this clone: Its antigen is not known.

Each donor was healthy, and each was a bone marrow donor. The sequence came from a man between 35 and 55 years old in good health and CMV-seronegative. The chain is built from TRBV28 and TRBJ2-7, with D unclear. Material: PBMCs. The CDR3 reads CASSLQVYYEQYF. CDR3 in DNA: TGTGCCAGCAGTTTACAGGTATACTACGAGCAGTACTTC.